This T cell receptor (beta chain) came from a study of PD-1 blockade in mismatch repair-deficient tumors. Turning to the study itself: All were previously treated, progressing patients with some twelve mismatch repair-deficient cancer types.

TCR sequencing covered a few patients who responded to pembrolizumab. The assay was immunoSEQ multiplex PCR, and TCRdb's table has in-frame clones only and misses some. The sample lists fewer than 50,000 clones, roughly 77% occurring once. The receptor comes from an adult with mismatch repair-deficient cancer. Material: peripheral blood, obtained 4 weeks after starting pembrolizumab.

CDR3 in amino acids: CASSYETSGRSEQYF. The CDR3 DNA reads as TGTGCCAGCAGTTACGAGACTAGCGGGAGAAGCGAGCAGTACTTC. This chain uses TRBV6-6 with TRBJ2-7, with 12 bases that match TRBD2. Germline loops: CDR1 MNHNY, CDR2 SVGAGI (reference sequence). There are 15 residues in the CDR3. With 2 bases clipped from V and 6 bases from J, the junction kept 5 bases outside the gene matches.